This T cell receptor (beta chain) was obtained from a study of T cells after somatic rescue of genetic block. Some clones are missing from TCRdb's copy, which holds only in-frame ones; the method was immunoSEQ multiplex PCR. This table has approximately 70,000 clones, roughly 91% appearing once. Trimming stripped 5 bases from V and 0 bases from J, with 18 bases between. The CDR3 loop spans 17 amino acids. Germline CDR1 reads LNHDA; CDR2 reads SQIVND (reference sequence). The TCR sequence derives from a young man. The chain employs TRBV19 and TRBJ2-3, with D possibly being TRBD1 (5 bases). Sequenced input: peripheral blood mononuclear cells (PBMCs). The CDR3 coding sequence is TGTGCCAGTAGTGGGTCCTCAGGGCACCCTAGCACAGATACGCAGTATTTT. Its translation: CASSGSSGHPSTDTQYF.